The 32 T cell receptor beta chains presented below share a single source sample, sequenced in a study of neoadjuvant anti-PD-1 for oral cavity cancer. Profiled with immunoSEQ multiplex PCR; TCRdb holds only in-frame clones, not every one. The table includes 15,000 or so clones, 60% to 80% detected once. This sample's time point: after neoadjuvant nivolumab, at surgical resection. The sequenced sample was PBMCs, obtained after nivolumab (anti-PD-1) treatment. The receptors derive from a person between 40 and 85 years old with oral cavity squamous cell carcinoma.

The chain carries TRBV6-1 and TRBJ1-2; a weak D match, TRBD1 (6 bases). V lost 6 bases, J lost 0 bases, and 14 bases lay in between. CDR3 size: 15 residues. Germline values: CDR1 MNHNS, CDR2 SASEGT. CDR3 region: CASRPGHRANYGYTF. The CDR3 DNA is TGTGCCAGCAGACCGGGACACCGGGCTAACTATGGCTACACCTTC.

The V gene is TRBV18, the J gene TRBJ1-5, with D hard to call. Germline assignment: CDR1 KGHSH and CDR2 LQKENI. The ends were cut back, 3 bases at V and 4 bases at J, with 7 bases in the middle. This CDR3 comprises 13 residues. This CDR3 reads CASSPGNNQPQHF. The CDR3 coding sequence is TGTGCCAGCTCACCGGGTAATAATCAGCCCCAGCATTTT.

This clone has only a few counts. The V call is TRBV6-5, the J call TRBJ2-7; the D is unclear. The V gene lost 6 bases and the J gene lost 1 base, with 4 bases spanning the gap. CDR1 and CDR2 (germline): MNHEY, SVGAGI. The CDR3 extends over 11 amino acids. The CDR3 loop is CASRSSYEQYF. Written as DNA, the CDR3 is TGTGCCAGCAGAAGTTCCTACGAGCAGTACTTC.

The count of this clone is one. This chain connects TRBV6-1 to TRBJ2-3, with 7 bases that match TRBD1. CDR1 and CDR2 (germline): MNHNS, SASEGT. J gave up 8 bases and V 7 bases, and 12 bases lay outside the gene matches. The CDR3 extends over 14 amino acids. CDR3 nucleotide sequence: TGTGCCAGCAACAGCGGACAGGCCCAGGGTACGCAGTATTTT. Translating gives CASNSGQAQGTQYF.

The sample holds one count of this clone. This CDR3 reads CASSPTLIGGQPQHF. In DNA, the CDR3 is TGTGCCAGCAGCCCCACCCTGATCGGGGGTCAGCCCCAGCATTTT. The rearrangement links TRBV6-5 to TRBJ1-5; D possibly corresponds to TRBD1 (5 bases). Germline CDR1 MNHEY, CDR2 SVGAGI. Trimming took off 6 bases at V and 6 bases at J, with 18 bases between the two ends. The CDR3 has 15 amino acids.

There are a few counts of this clone. The rearrangement uses TRBV5-1 and TRBJ2-1; TRBD2 matches 16 bases. Looked up from germline, CDR1 is SGHRS and CDR2 is YFSETQ. V shed 4 bases and J 4 bases; nucleotides not matched to a gene: 23. CDR3 length equals 23 residues. CDR3 coding DNA: TGCGCCAGCAGCCTGGCCTTGGGCTCCTTGGGACTAGCGGGGGGGTCCCAATACAATGAGCAGTTCTTC. Translated: CASSLALGSLGLAGGSQYNEQFF.

The gene calls are TRBV19 and TRBJ2-3; 11 nucleotides match TRBD2. V lost 8 bases and J lost 4; bases outside the gene matches: 5. CDR1 and CDR2 (germline): LNHDA, SQIVND (reference sequence). The length of the CDR3 is 14 residues. The CDR3 bases are TGTGCCAGTGGGACTAGCGGCACCTCAGATACGCAGTATTTT. This codes for CASGTSGTSDTQYF.

CDR3 in DNA: TGTGCCAGCAGTCCCAGACTAGCGGGGGAGACCGAGCAGTTCTTC. Its translation is CASSPRLAGETEQFF. The chain couples TRBV27 to TRBJ2-1, with TRBD2 matching over 12 bases. The CDR3 runs to 15 residues. V lost 5 bases, J lost 10 bases, and 9 bases stayed unmatched. Germline V gene data show CDR1 as MNHEY and CDR2 as SMNVEV (reference sequence).

This clone was observed a few times. The rearrangement uses TRBV6-5 and TRBJ1-5; D gene unclear. Germline V gives CDR1 MNHEY, CDR2 SVGAGI. Trimming left V 0 bases short and J 0 bases short, with 6 bases between. The CDR3 runs to 15 residues. CDR3 DNA sequence: TGTGCCAGCAGTTACTCGGCGGCTAGCAATCAGCCCCAGCATTTT. Its translation is CASSYSAASNQPQHF.

V usage is TRBV7-9 and J usage is TRBJ2-5; the D is unclear. Germline loops: CDR1 SEHNR, CDR2 FQNEAQ (reference sequence). Trimming shortened V by 1 base and J by 5 bases, and 11 bases separated the two germline ends. The CDR3 is made up of 14 amino acids. CDR3 sequence: CASSLESRWETQYF. For the CDR3, the DNA is TGTGCCAGCAGCTTAGAGTCCCGTTGGGAGACCCAGTACTTC. Using reference TRBV7-9 and TRBJ2-5 for the parts outside the CDR3, the full variable domain is DTGVSQNPRHKITKRGQNVTFRCDPISEHNRLYWYRQTLGQGPEFLTYFQNEAQLEKSRLLSDRFSAERPKGSFSTLEIQRTEQGDSAMYLCASSLESRWETQYFGPGTRLLVL.

V and J are TRBV29-1 and TRBJ2-1, with 7 nucleotides matching TRBD1. The CDR3 contains 12 residues. V was clipped by 7 bases and J by 4 bases; unmatched bases: 4. Germline loops: CDR1 SQVTM, CDR2 ANQGSEA. The DNA for the CDR3 is TGCAGCGAGGGGACAGCTTACAATGAGCAGTTCTTC. Translation: CSEGTAYNEQFF.

This clone was observed a few times. The chain is built from TRBV11-2 and TRBJ2-1; no firm D call. The CDR3 contains 14 residues. The germline V gene has CDR1 SGHAT and CDR2 FQNNGV. The V end was cut by 4 bases, the J end by 0 bases, with 7 bases between. This CDR3 reads CASSSRVSYNEQFF. The CDR3 nucleotides read TGTGCCAGCAGCTCTAGGGTCTCCTACAATGAGCAGTTCTTC.

The V and J genes are TRBV7-6 and TRBJ2-3; 8 bases fit TRBD2. CDR3 length equals 15 residues. The J segment lost 14 bases and the V segment lost 5 bases, leaving 18 bases of the junction unmatched. CDR1 is SGHVS and CDR2 is FNYEAQ in the germline V gene. The CDR3 sequence is CASSGTRETKHRLYF. DNA of the CDR3: TGTGCCAGCAGCGGGACTAGAGAGACCAAACACAGATTGTATTTT.

In this sample, this clone turned up a few times. The chain links TRBV27 to TRBJ2-4; perhaps D is TRBD1 or TRBD2 (5 bases each). Trimming left V 6 bases short and J 0 bases short, with 6 bases between. The CDR3 is 13 amino acids. The V gene's germline CDR1 is MNHEY and CDR2 SMNVEV (reference sequence). As DNA, the CDR3 is TGTGCCAGCAGGGGACCAGCCAAAAACATTCAGTACTTC. Its protein is CASRGPAKNIQYF.

This sequence joins TRBV5-1 and TRBJ2-2, with 10 positions matching TRBD2. J lost 3 bases, V lost 5 bases, and 4 bases had no gene match. The CDR3 runs 15 residues. Germline assignment: CDR1 SGHRS and CDR2 YFSETQ. Here the CDR3 reads CASRLAGYDTGELFF. The CDR3 region has the DNA TGCGCCAGCAGACTAGCGGGATACGACACCGGGGAGCTGTTTTTT.

This clone was detected only once. The V gene is TRBV11-3, the J gene TRBJ1-3; no firm D call. The V gene lost 5 bases and the J gene lost 2 bases, with 1 base spanning the gap. The CDR3 runs 11 residues. The V gene's germline CDR1 is SGHNT and CDR2 YENEEA. In nucleotides, the CDR3 is TGTGCCAGCAGCACTGGAAACACCATATATTTT. Its translation: CASSTGNTIYF.

This sequence joins TRBV6-6 and TRBJ2-7, with 9 bases matching TRBD1. V lost 6 bases and J lost 3; bases outside the gene matches: 6. Germline values: CDR1 MNHNY, CDR2 SVGAGI (reference sequence). The CDR3 has 14 residues. CDR3 sequence (DNA): TGTGCCAGCAGGACAGGGGGGGCCTACTACGAGCAGTACTTC. As protein: CASRTGGAYYEQYF.

This clone was observed a few times. The V gene is TRBV4-1, the J gene TRBJ1-1; D unresolved. This CDR3 contains 17 residues. The V gene lost 1 base and the J gene lost 4 bases, with 19 bases spanning the gap. CDR1 is MGHRA and CDR2 is YSYEKL in the germline V gene. Written as DNA, the CDR3 is TGCGCCAGCAGCCAAGTCGATATGGGATTTGCGAGCACTGAAGCTTTCTTT. Its protein product is CASSQVDMGFASTEAFF.

The V call is TRBV2, the J call TRBJ2-1, with unresolved D. Germline lookup yields CDR1 SNHLY and CDR2 FYNNEI. There are 14 residues in the CDR3. Trimming left V 6 bases short and J 5 bases short, with 14 bases between. CDR3 amino acids: CASRQKNQNNEQFF. In DNA, the CDR3 is TGTGCCAGCAGACAGAAAAACCAAAACAATGAGCAGTTCTTC.

This chain joins TRBV30 and TRBJ2-7; weak D call: TRBD2 (6 bases). The CDR3 loop spans 14 amino acids. Germline assignment: CDR1 GTSNPN and CDR2 SVGIG (reference sequence). Trimming pared 3 bases from V and 5 bases from J, leaving 17 bases between. The CDR3 sequence: CAWSSWAGRHEQYF. In DNA form, the CDR3 reads TGTGCCTGGAGCTCGTGGGCAGGGAGGCACGAGCAGTACTTC.

CDR3 loop: CASSKTSWDEQFF. The CDR3, as DNA: TGCGCCAGCAGCAAGACTAGTTGGGATGAGCAGTTCTTC. This sequence joins TRBV5-1 and TRBJ2-1; maybe TRBD2 (6 bases). Trimming cost V 4 bases and J 8 bases, with 13 bases left between them. Looked up from germline, CDR1 is SGHRS and CDR2 is YFSETQ. The CDR3 runs 13 residues.

The rearrangement links TRBV5-1 to TRBJ2-7; 15 bases align to TRBD2. The CDR3 is made up of 20 amino acids. Trimming cost V 5 bases and J 0 bases; bases outside gene matches: 15. Germline V gene sequence: CDR1 SGHRS, CDR2 YFSETQ. Here the CDR3 DNA reads TGCGCCAGCAGTCTTCAACCGGGACTAGCGGGAGGAAGGAGCTCCTACGAGCAGTACTTC. It encodes CASSLQPGLAGGRSSYEQYF.

This clone showed up just a few times. The chain recombines TRBV7-9 with TRBJ2-2; D is perhaps TRBD1 (6 bases). The CDR3 consists of 15 residues. In germline, CDR1 is SEHNR, CDR2 FQNEAQ (reference sequence). V was cut by 4 bases and J by 7 bases, with 16 bases left in between. The CDR3 loop is CASSSGQGIHGELFF. The CDR3 bases are TGTGCCAGCAGCTCTGGTCAGGGGATTCACGGGGAGCTGTTTTTT.

The CDR3: CASSRGTSGSYNEQFF. For the CDR3, the DNA is TGTGCCAGCAGCAGGGGGACTAGCGGTTCCTACAATGAGCAGTTCTTC. This chain uses TRBV2 with TRBJ2-1; 11 nucleotides match TRBD2. The germline gives CDR1 SNHLY, CDR2 FYNNEI. After removal of 6 bases from V and 1 base from J, the junction contained 5 bases not matched to a gene. The CDR3 runs to 16 residues. The whole variable domain, filled in from reference TRBV2 and TRBJ2-1, reads EPEVTQTPSHQVTQMGQEVILRCVPISNHLYFYWYRQILGQKVEFLVSFYNNEISEKSEIFDDQFSVERPDGSNFTLKIRSTKLEDSAMYFCASSRGTSGSYNEQFFGPGTRLTVL.

The J gene is TRBJ2-2, the V gene TRBV6-1, with D hard to call. Trimming removed 4 bases at V and 3 bases at J, with 3 bases between. The CDR3 has 12 amino acids. Germline CDR1 and CDR2: MNHNS and SASEGT. The CDR3: CASSGYTGELFF. Written as DNA, the CDR3 is TGTGCCAGCAGTGGCTACACCGGGGAGCTGTTTTTT.

The CDR3 sequence is CAWKSSVNTEAFF. CDR3 DNA: TGTGCCTGGAAGAGTTCAGTGAACACTGAAGCTTTCTTT. This chain links TRBV30 with TRBJ1-1; D is ambiguous. The CDR3 runs 13 residues. CDR1 and CDR2 (germline): GTSNPN, SVGIG (reference sequence). The ends were cut back, 4 bases at V and 0 bases at J, with 9 bases in the middle.

V gene TRBV11-2 combines with J gene TRBJ2-3; D is unresolved. The CDR3 sequence is 14 residues long. CDR1 and CDR2 from the germline V gene are SGHAT and FQNNGV. Deletions cut 0 bases from V and 5 bases from J, with 9 bases between. The DNA for the CDR3 is TGTGCCAGCAGCTTAGATAACATTAGAGATACGCAGTATTTT. Translation: CASSLDNIRDTQYF.

This clone has a handful of counts. This sample includes further DNA sequences coding for the same CDR3. This chain joins TRBV27 and TRBJ1-3; 8 bases are a match to TRBD1. The ends lost 6 bases at V and 3 bases at J; junction bases unmatched: 4. This CDR3 comprises 14 residues. Looked up from germline, CDR1 is MNHEY and CDR2 is SMNVEV (reference sequence). The CDR3 nucleotides are TGTGCCAGCAGACCTACAGGGGGTGGAAACACCATATATTTT. Its protein product is CASRPTGGGNTIYF.

The J gene is TRBJ2-2, the V gene TRBV4-2, with 13 positions matching TRBD2. Losses at the gene ends were 0 bases for V and 1 base for J; bases not matched to a gene: 5. Germline lookup yields CDR1 LGHNA and CDR2 YNFKEQ. This CDR3 is built from 19 residues. The CDR3 region is CASSQDGLAGVRNTGELFF. As DNA, the CDR3 is TGTGCCAGCAGCCAAGACGGACTAGCGGGAGTACGGAACACCGGGGAGCTGTTTTTT.

This sequence joins TRBV6-6 and TRBJ2-1; 10 bases agree with TRBD2. The V gene end was trimmed by 4 bases and the J gene end by 5 bases; junction bases not matched to a gene: 5. This CDR3 comprises 15 residues. The germline V gene has CDR1 MNHNY and CDR2 SVGAGI (reference sequence). DNA of the CDR3: TGTGCCAGCAGTTCAACCGGGACTAGCGACAATGAGCAGTTCTTC. Translation gives CASSSTGTSDNEQFF.

This chain uses TRBV27 with TRBJ1-5; D is uncertain. This CDR3 is built from 14 residues. Germline V lookup: CDR1 MNHEY, CDR2 SMNVEV (reference sequence). The V end lost 5 bases, the J end lost 3 bases, and 11 bases lay between the germline ends. The DNA for the CDR3 is TGTGCCAGCAGTGATAAAGTCGCCAATCAGCCCCAGCATTTT. It codes for CASSDKVANQPQHF.

This clone showed up just a few times. The chain combines TRBV30 with TRBJ2-5; a weak D match, TRBD2 (5 bases). The CDR3 loop spans 12 amino acids. Germline values: CDR1 GTSNPN, CDR2 SVGIG (reference sequence). Between the trimmed V and J ends, which lost 2 bases and 4 bases, there was a span of 8 bases. The CDR3 spells CAWSLASETQYF. The CDR3 nucleotides are TGTGCCTGGAGTCTAGCATCAGAGACCCAGTACTTC.